This TCR beta chain was profiled in a study of patients and donors after allogeneic stem cell transplantation. This CDR3 spans 13 amino acids. Germline V CDR1 and CDR2: MNHEY, SVGAGI. With 6 bases removed from V and 2 bases from J, the gap between germline ends came to 10 bases. TCRdb fed the RT-PCR reads into MiXCR, producing one record per CDR3 protein. Of 150,000 or so distinct CDR3 sequences listed, nearly 25% were seen once; the top ten hold about 25%. The receptor comes from a human donor who was either an allogeneic HSCT recipient or a stem cell or donor lymphocyte infusion donor (not recorded which). It is not recorded whose cells these are; they may come from a transplant donor. This rearrangement joins TRBV6-5 to TRBJ1-2; no firm D call. Sequenced input: blood, either unsorted or a sorted T cell fraction (not recorded which). CDR3 nucleotide sequence: TGTGCCAGCAGATTGGAGGAAAACTATGGCTACACCTTC. As protein: CASRLEENYGYTF.